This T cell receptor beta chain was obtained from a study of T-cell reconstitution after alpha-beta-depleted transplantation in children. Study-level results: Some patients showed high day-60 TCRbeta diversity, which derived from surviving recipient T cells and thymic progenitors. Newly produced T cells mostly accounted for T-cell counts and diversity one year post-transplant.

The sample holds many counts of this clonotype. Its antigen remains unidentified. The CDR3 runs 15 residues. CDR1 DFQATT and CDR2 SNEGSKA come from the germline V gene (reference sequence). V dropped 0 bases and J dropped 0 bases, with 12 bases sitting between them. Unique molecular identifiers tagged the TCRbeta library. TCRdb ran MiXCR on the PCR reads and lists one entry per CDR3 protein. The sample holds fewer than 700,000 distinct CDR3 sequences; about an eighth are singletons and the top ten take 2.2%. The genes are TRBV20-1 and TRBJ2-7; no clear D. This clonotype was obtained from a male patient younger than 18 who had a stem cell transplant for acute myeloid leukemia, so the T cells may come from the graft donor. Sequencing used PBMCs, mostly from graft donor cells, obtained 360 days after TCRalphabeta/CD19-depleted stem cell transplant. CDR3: CSAREFGTGSYEQYF. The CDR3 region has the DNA TGCAGTGCTAGAGAATTCGGTACGGGCTCCTACGAGCAGTACTTC.